This entry lists 27 T cell receptor beta chains sequenced from one sample in a study of human T cells and chemical hapten exposure. Noted time point: patch test 1, 2 weeks after DPC sensitization. Regarding treatment: therapeutic diphenylcyclopropenone sensitization with weekly scalp DPC. Via MiXCR, TCRdb re-called the RACE reads, giving one row per CDR3 protein. The sample has 79,000 or so distinct CDR3 sequences, more than 30% seen once. The sequencing here drew on whole blood, taken in connection with sensitization to the hapten diphenylcyclopropenone (DPC). The source is a middle-aged man with alopecia areata. Some clones in this sample may be carry-over from other donors' samples.

The chain carries TRBV5-1 and TRBJ2-1, with no clear D. The CDR3 has 13 residues. V lost 1 base and J 9 bases, leaving 11 bases between the germline ends. Germline V CDR1 and CDR2: SGHRS, YFSETQ. CDR3 DNA sequence: TGCGCCAGCAGCTTGTGGGGTGGTTCTGAGCAGTTCTTC. It is translated as CASSLWGGSEQFF.

This clonotype appeared a few times. The gene calls are TRBV2 and TRBJ1-2; no clear D. Germline-derived CDR1 and CDR2 are SNHLY and FYNNEI. The length of the CDR3 is 13 residues. Deletions cut 1 base from V and 1 base from J, with 4 bases between. CDR3 coding DNA: TGTGCCAGCAGTGAAGACGGTAACTATGGCTACACCTTC. This codes for CASSEDGNYGYTF. The full variable domain, completed using reference TRBV2 and TRBJ1-2, is EPEVTQTPSHQVTQMGQEVILRCVPISNHLYFYWYRQILGQKVEFLVSFYNNEISEKSEIFDDQFSVERPDGSNFTLKIRSTKLEDSAMYFCASSEDGNYGYTFGSGTRLTVV.

This clonotype has just a few counts. The rearrangement joins TRBV5-1 to TRBJ1-1; D call uncertain. CDR1 is SGHRS and CDR2 is YFSETQ in the germline V gene. The CDR3 runs 16 residues. The V end was cut by 0 bases, the J end by 1 base, with 13 bases between. The CDR3 reads CASSLGALRENTEAFF. Here the CDR3 DNA reads TGCGCCAGCAGCTTGGGGGCCTTGAGGGAGAACACTGAAGCTTTCTTT.

This chain links TRBV25-1 with TRBJ2-7; 9 nucleotides line up with TRBD2. The CDR3 is 15 residues long. Germline loops: CDR1 MGHDK, CDR2 SYGVNS. Unmatched junction bases numbered 5, after V lost 3 bases and J lost 2 bases. In DNA form, the CDR3 reads TGTGCCAGCAGTGATCCGGGACTAGCAACCTACGAGCAGTACTTC. Its translation: CASSDPGLATYEQYF.

In its sample, this clonotype was seen a few times. The chain combines TRBV12-3 or TRBV12-4 with TRBJ1-5; no clear D gene. Trimming left V 6 bases short and J 6 bases short, with 12 bases between. This CDR3 contains 13 residues. CDR3 amino acids: CASSLKWGQPQHF. DNA of the CDR3: TGTGCCAGCAGCCTGAAATGGGGTCAGCCCCAGCATTTT.

This clonotype turned up a few times. This rearrangement joins TRBV6-6 to TRBJ2-1, with 10 bases fitting TRBD2. After removal of 4 bases from V and 7 bases from J, the junction contained 10 bases not matched to a gene. The CDR3 contains 16 residues. The germline V gene encodes CDR1 MNHNY and CDR2 SVGAGI (reference sequence). The CDR3 reads CASSSRLAGEGNEQFF. Written as DNA, the CDR3 is TGTGCCAGCAGTTCCCGACTAGCGGGTGAAGGGAATGAGCAGTTCTTC.

This clonotype has more than one count but fewer than ten. The rearrangement joins TRBV20-1 to TRBJ1-6; no clear D gene. Trimming took 8 bases from V and 5 from J, leaving 19 bases between them. The CDR3 totals 15 residues. Germline assignment: CDR1 DFQATT and CDR2 SNEGSKA (reference sequence). The CDR3 bases are TGCAGTTTCCTAGAGTCGTCGGTTGATAATTCACCCCTCCACTTT. This codes for CSFLESSVDNSPLHF.

The chain employs TRBV28 and TRBJ1-2; possibly TRBD1 for D (5 bases). The V end lost 8 bases, the J end lost 6 bases, and 16 bases lay between the germline ends. The CDR3 is 13 amino acids. The V gene's germline CDR1 is MDHEN and CDR2 SYDVKM. CDR3 nucleotides: TGTGCCAGCTCGGGGGGAACCGCTGATGGCTACACCTTC. It is translated as CASSGGTADGYTF.

The chain recombines TRBV5-6 with TRBJ2-1, with TRBD2 matching 8 bases. The germline CDR1 and CDR2 sequences are SGHDT and YYEEEE. J gave up 16 bases and V 4 bases, and 28 bases lay outside the gene matches. This CDR3 region has 18 residues. The CDR3 DNA reads TGTGCCAGCAGCCCCACCATTATAGGGACTAGTCTATGGGCAAAGGATTTCTTC. Translation gives CASSPTIIGTSLWAKDFF.

This clonotype was picked up many times. This chain uses TRBV6-4 with TRBJ2-1, with TRBD2 as a possible D gene (6 bases). The ends were cut back, 3 bases at V and 3 bases at J, with 12 bases in the middle. The CDR3 runs 15 residues. From germline, CDR1 is MRHNA and CDR2 SNTAGT. CDR3 in amino acids: CASSEDGSGYNEQFF. The CDR3 nucleotides are TGTGCCAGCAGTGAGGACGGGAGCGGCTACAATGAGCAGTTCTTC.

The rearrangement joins TRBV4-2 to TRBJ1-5; no reliable D call. V was cut by 0 bases and J by 5 bases, with 11 bases left in between. From germline, CDR1 is LGHNA and CDR2 YNFKEQ. CDR3 size: 15 residues. For the CDR3, the DNA is TGTGCCAGCAGCCAAGATCGTGTGTACGATCAGCCCCAGCATTTT. Amino acids: CASSQDRVYDQPQHF.

This chain joins TRBV3-1 and TRBJ2-1; 10 nucleotides match TRBD2. V lost 4 bases, J lost 7 bases, and 7 bases stayed unmatched. This CDR3 is 15 amino acids long. Germline CDR1 and CDR2: LGHDT and YNNKEL (reference sequence). The CDR3 is CASSPEREGGNEQFF. In DNA, the CDR3 is TGTGCCAGCAGCCCCGAGCGGGAGGGAGGAAATGAGCAGTTCTTC.

The V and J genes are TRBV5-1 and TRBJ1-2; D is ambiguous. The V end was cut by 0 bases, the J end by 6 bases, with 6 bases between. Germline CDR1 is SGHRS and CDR2 is YFSETQ. The CDR3 consists of 12 residues. CDR3 sequence reads: CASSLEGNGYTF. Here the CDR3 DNA reads TGCGCCAGCAGCTTGGAAGGAAATGGCTACACCTTC.

This clonotype was counted between two and nine times. This chain uses TRBV20-1 with TRBJ2-2, with 11 positions matching TRBD1. Unmatched junction bases numbered 1, after V lost 4 bases and J lost 6 bases. Germline V gene lookup returns CDR1 DFQATT and CDR2 SNEGSKA (reference sequence). CDR3 length: 13 amino acids. CDR3 sequence (DNA): TGCAGTGCTACGGGACAGGGGGCCGGGGAGCTGTTTTTT. Translated: CSATGQGAGELFF.

In regard to this clonotype: A read error may produce the germline difference seen at one junction end. The V call is TRBV4-1, the J call TRBJ1-1; 7 bases line up with TRBD1. The CDR3 runs to 16 residues. Germline V gene data show CDR1 as MGHRA and CDR2 as YSYEKL. The DNA of the CDR3 is TGCGCCAGCAGCCAAGGACAGGGAGAGATGGCCACTGAAACTTTCTTT. This encodes CASSQGQGEMATETFF.

V is TRBV28 and J is TRBJ2-3; D is undetermined. Germline V gives CDR1 MDHEN, CDR2 SYDVKM. The CDR3 consists of 16 residues. Trimming stripped 4 bases from V and 5 bases from J, with 19 bases between. The CDR3 is CASSSYLGQGQDTQYF. CDR3 nucleotide sequence: TGTGCCAGCAGTTCCTACTTAGGGCAAGGGCAAGATACGCAGTATTTT.

CDR3 residues: CASRPGPGELFF. CDR3 sequence (DNA): TGTGCCAGCAGGCCTGGTCCCGGGGAGCTGTTTTTT. This chain uses TRBV6-2 or TRBV6-3 with TRBJ2-2; D remains unclear. The CDR3 contains 12 residues. V was pared by 6 bases and J by 6 bases, with 8 bases between. From germline, CDR1 is MNHEY and CDR2 SVGEGT.

This chain links TRBV24-1 with TRBJ2-2; 12 positions agree with TRBD2. V gave up 7 bases and J gave up 0 bases; unmatched junction bases: 5. CDR3 length: 17 residues. From germline, CDR1 is KGHDR and CDR2 SFDVKD. CDR3 nucleotides: TGTGCCACCAGCCTAACTAGCGGGAGGTCGAACACCGGGGAGCTGTTTTTT. It is translated as CATSLTSGRSNTGELFF.

The chain is built from TRBV9 and TRBJ2-1, with D possibly being TRBD1 or TRBD2 (5 bases each). V shed 4 bases and J shed 6 bases, with 17 bases lying between them. The CDR3 runs 15 residues. Per the germline V gene, CDR1 is SGDLS and CDR2 is YYNGEE. The CDR3 loop is CASSQRTGTTNEQFF. DNA of the CDR3: TGTGCCAGCAGCCAAAGAACCGGGACCACCAATGAGCAGTTCTTC.

The V and J genes are TRBV7-6 and TRBJ1-3; 8 bases agree with TRBD1. Germline V gives CDR1 SGHVS, CDR2 FNYEAQ. This CDR3 region has 16 residues. The V segment lost 4 bases and the J segment 3 bases; nucleotides outside the gene matches: 8. CDR3 nucleotide sequence: TGTGCCAGCAGCTCCACCCAGGGGGCGGATGGAAACACCATATATTTT. Translating gives CASSSTQGADGNTIYF.

The chain employs TRBV7-2 and TRBJ1-5; 7 nucleotides line up with TRBD1. V dropped 3 bases and J dropped 0; count of bases not matched to a gene: 2. The germline gives CDR1 SGHTA, CDR2 FQGNSA. This CDR3 has 15 amino acids. The CDR3 loop reads CASSFRQGSNQPQHF. The CDR3 bases are TGTGCCAGCAGCTTTCGACAGGGTAGCAATCAGCCCCAGCATTTT.

This chain uses TRBV5-1 with TRBJ2-2, with unresolved D. CDR3 length: 15 amino acids. V lost 4 bases and J 1 base, leaving 11 bases between the germline ends. CDR1 and CDR2 from the germline V gene are SGHRS and YFSETQ. CDR3 DNA sequence: TGCGCCAGCAGCCCCCGGAGTGTGAACACCGGGGAGCTGTTTTTT. Translating gives CASSPRSVNTGELFF.

Only a few counts were recorded for this clonotype. For the CDR3, the DNA is TGTGCCAGCAGCTTAAGAGCCCCAGACATTCAGTACTTC. This translates into CASSLRAPDIQYF. The V gene is TRBV7-8, the J gene TRBJ2-4; no definite D call. Trimming pared 2 bases from V and 8 bases from J, leaving 10 bases between. The germline gives CDR1 SGHVS, CDR2 FQNEAQ. The CDR3 has 13 amino acids.

This clonotype was seen more than once but under ten times. The genes are TRBV12-3 or TRBV12-4 and TRBJ2-1; TRBD2 is a possible D gene (5 bases). This CDR3 is 14 amino acids long. V was shortened by 3 bases and J by 7 bases, with 13 bases between the two germline ends. The CDR3 loop reads CASSLFQEANEQFF. CDR3 nucleotides: TGTGCCAGCAGTTTGTTTCAGGAGGCGAATGAGCAGTTCTTC.

This chain connects TRBV6-2 or TRBV6-3 to TRBJ1-5; 9 bases align to TRBD1. Germline V CDR1 and CDR2: MNHEY, SVGEGT. V shed 6 bases, J shed 4 bases, and the junction held 19 bases outside the gene matches. CDR3 length: 19 residues. The CDR3 sequence: CASSSYFGTGRKSNQPQHF. The CDR3 DNA is TGTGCCAGCAGCTCATACTTTGGGACAGGGCGGAAGAGTAATCAGCCCCAGCATTTT.

V gene TRBV6-1 combines with J gene TRBJ2-1, with TRBD2 identical over 7 bases. Germline V gene data show CDR1 as MNHNS and CDR2 as SASEGT. The trim removed 2 bases at V and 0 bases at J, leaving 7 bases unmatched. This CDR3 has 17 amino acids. CDR3 amino acids: CASSELPGTTSYNEQFF. The CDR3 region has the DNA TGTGCCAGCAGTGAACTGCCCGGGACTACCTCCTACAATGAGCAGTTCTTC.

The V call is TRBV6-5, the J call TRBJ1-4; 9 bases map to TRBD1. Unmatched junction bases numbered 3, after V lost 3 bases and J lost 7 bases. The germline CDR1 and CDR2 sequences are MNHEY and SVGAGI. The CDR3 totals 14 residues. In nucleotides, the CDR3 is TGTGCCAGCAGTTATGACAGGGGGAGTGAAAAACTGTTTTTT. Translated, it gives CASSYDRGSEKLFF.